One and the same sample provided the 20 T cell receptor beta chains below, sequenced in a study of brain T cells in children with intractable seizures. The sample's time point: blood from clinic visit 5 months post-surgery; TSC patient then seizure free. Clones were sequenced by immunoSEQ multiplex PCR, and TCRdb holds only the in-frame ones, with some missing. Of under 400,000 clones in the sample, about 94% are singletons; the top ten hold under 7%. The material sequenced was peripheral blood, taken roughly 5 months after surgery. These receptors were collected from a boy in the first two years of life with tuberous sclerosis and intractable seizures.

The chain's CDR3 is CASSPGSGGYEQYF. The CDR3 region has the DNA TGCGCCAGCAGCCCTGGGAGTGGGGGGTACGAGCAGTACTTC. J is TRBJ2-7 and V is TRBV5-1, with D perhaps matching TRBD2 (6 bases). The V and J ends lost 4 bases and 4 bases respectively, with 15 bases between them. CDR1 and CDR2 from the germline V gene are SGHRS and YFSETQ. This CDR3 comprises 14 residues.

This clone has only one observation. V and J are TRBV6-2 or TRBV6-3 and TRBJ2-5; D gene ambiguous. CDR1 and CDR2 (germline): MNHEY, SVGEGT. V lost 3 bases, J lost 2 bases, and 10 bases lay in between. This CDR3 is built from 14 residues. CDR3 amino acids: CASSYTPRQETQYF. The CDR3 DNA sequence: TGTGCCAGCAGTTATACCCCCCGACAAGAGACCCAGTACTTC.

This clone was detected a few times. The chain couples TRBV2 to TRBJ2-7; 7 bases map to TRBD2. The junction had 6 bases not matched to a gene; V was cut back by 6 bases and J by 1 base. Germline values: CDR1 SNHLY, CDR2 FYNNEI. There are 14 residues in the CDR3. The DNA of the CDR3 is TGTGCCAGCAGCAATAGCGGGCCGTCCTACGAGCAGTACTTC. It translates to CASSNSGPSYEQYF.

This sequence joins TRBV7-9 and TRBJ2-1; D gene uncertain. Germline CDR1 SEHNR, CDR2 FQNEAQ (reference sequence). The CDR3 has 16 amino acids. Trimming took 4 bases from V and 2 from J, leaving 15 bases between them. The CDR3 here is CASSSPGSWTYNEQFF. Written as DNA, the CDR3 is TGTGCCAGCAGCTCCCCCGGATCGTGGACCTACAATGAGCAGTTCTTC.

This clone was detected only once. The chain joins TRBV19 to TRBJ2-3; D is possibly TRBD1 or TRBD2 (5 bases each). CDR1 and CDR2 (germline): LNHDA, SQIVND (reference sequence). This CDR3 has 16 amino acids. V lost 0 bases and J lost 6, with 16 bases in between. The CDR3 nucleotides are TGTGCCAGTAGTATAGACAGGGACCCTAGGCGGGATACGCAGTATTTT. Encoded protein: CASSIDRDPRRDTQYF.

This chain uses TRBV7-9 with TRBJ2-2; the D gene is possibly TRBD2 (6 bases). Per the germline V gene, CDR1 is SEHNR and CDR2 is FQNEAQ (reference sequence). The V gene lost 1 base and the J gene lost 3 bases, with 9 bases spanning the gap. CDR3 length: 15 amino acids. CDR3 amino acids: CASSLEEGYTGELFF. The CDR3 DNA reads as TGTGCCAGCAGCTTAGAGGAGGGCTACACCGGGGAGCTGTTTTTT.

This clone has a single count. The gene calls are TRBV6-5 and TRBJ1-1, with TRBD1 matching 9 bases. The CDR3 contains 14 residues. The germline V gene encodes CDR1 MNHEY and CDR2 SVGAGI. V shed 7 bases, J shed 5 bases, and the junction held 8 bases outside the gene matches. The CDR3 here is CASTPQGAITEAFF. The CDR3 nucleotides are TGTGCCAGCACCCCACAGGGGGCGATTACTGAAGCTTTCTTT.

This chain uses TRBV7-9 with TRBJ1-2, with 7 positions matching TRBD1. The germline V gene has CDR1 SEHNR and CDR2 FQNEAQ (reference sequence). The CDR3 totals 13 residues. After removal of 6 bases from V and 2 bases from J, the junction contained 3 bases not matched to a gene. In nucleotides, the CDR3 is TGTGCCAGCAGTTGGGACAGCAACTATGGCTACACCTTC. As protein: CASSWDSNYGYTF.

This chain joins TRBV7-2 and TRBJ1-2; 10 bases are a match to TRBD1. After removal of 4 bases from V and 6 bases from J, the junction contained 2 bases not matched to a gene. The CDR3 is made up of 13 amino acids. Germline lookup yields CDR1 SGHTA and CDR2 FQGNSA. CDR3 in DNA: TGTGCCAGCAGCTGGACAGGGGGAAATGGCTACACCTTC. Encoded protein: CASSWTGGNGYTF.

The sample holds a few counts of this clone. The V gene is TRBV27, the J gene TRBJ2-7, with a possible D match to TRBD1 (5 bases). Germline V gene sequence: CDR1 MNHEY, CDR2 SMNVEV (reference sequence). The CDR3 is 16 amino acids. Trimming took 0 bases from V and 3 from J, leaving 15 bases between them. This CDR3 reads CASSLSALDRHYEQYF. CDR3 DNA: TGTGCCAGCAGTTTATCGGCCCTTGACAGACACTACGAGCAGTACTTC.

V is TRBV6-5 and J is TRBJ1-1; D is unresolved. Trimming removed 7 bases at V and 0 bases at J, with 3 bases between. The CDR3 consists of 11 residues. The germline gives CDR1 MNHEY, CDR2 SVGAGI. As DNA, the CDR3 is TGTGCCAGCATCTTGAACACTGAAGCTTTCTTT. Amino acid sequence: CASILNTEAFF.

For this clone: One end of the junction fails to match germline, which may point to a read error. Within the sample, other DNA sequences also encode this same CDR3. This chain joins TRBV10-3 and TRBJ1-1, with 7 bases aligning to TRBD1. The V gene's germline CDR1 is ENHRY and CDR2 SYGVKD. This CDR3 region has 14 residues. The DNA for the CDR3 is TGTGCCATGGGGGAGACAGGGCATGGCACTGAAGCCTTCTTT. Amino acids: CAMGETGHGTEAFF.

The chain is built from TRBV19 and TRBJ2-7; TRBD1 aligns across 7 bases. The junction had 5 bases not matched to a gene; V was cut back by 10 bases and J by 2 bases. Germline CDR1 is LNHDA and CDR2 is SQIVND (reference sequence). This CDR3 comprises 12 residues. The CDR3 DNA sequence: TGTGCCACCCGGGACAGCGCCTACGAGCAGTACTTC. Translating gives CATRDSAYEQYF.

The DNA of the CDR3 is TGTGCCAGCAGCCAAGGTTACAATATGACAGATACGCAGTATTTT. Its protein is CASSQGYNMTDTQYF. This chain connects TRBV3-1 (or the pseudogene TRBV3-2) to TRBJ2-3; D remains unclear. V gave up 1 base and J gave up 3 bases, with 11 bases separating them. Germline lookup yields CDR1 LGHDT and CDR2 YNNKEL (reference sequence). The CDR3 contains 15 residues.

The rearrangement uses TRBV3-1 (or the pseudogene TRBV3-2) and TRBJ1-2; D remains unclear. CDR3 size: 15 residues. Germline CDR1 and CDR2: LGHDT and YNNKEL (reference sequence). V was trimmed by 11 bases and J by 4 bases, leaving 23 bases between them. Written as DNA, the CDR3 is TGTGCCGGACGTCACCGGCGGAGTGTTTGCTATGGCTACACCTTC. Translating gives CAGRHRRSVCYGYTF.

The rearrangement uses TRBV30 and TRBJ2-3, with a weak D call TRBD2 (6 bases). In germline, CDR1 is GTSNPN, CDR2 SVGIG (reference sequence). The CDR3 totals 11 residues. Trimming pared 1 base from V and 13 bases from J, leaving 12 bases between. CDR3 protein: CAWSELPGEYF. CDR3 coding DNA: TGTGCCTGGAGTGAGCTACCGGGGGAGTATTTT.

The V gene is TRBV10-2, the J gene TRBJ2-3; TRBD1 aligns across 10 bases. The CDR3 has 17 amino acids. The germline V gene has CDR1 WSHSY and CDR2 SAAADI. Trimming removed 7 bases from V and 1 base from J; junction bases left unmatched: 11. CDR3 bases: TGCGCCAGCAATGTCGCGATTGGGACAGGGGGCACAGATACGCAGTATTTT. This encodes CASNVAIGTGGTDTQYF.

The gene calls are TRBV4-1 and TRBJ2-2; D is ambiguous. Germline assignment: CDR1 MGHRA and CDR2 YSYEKL. V was pared by 4 bases and J by 3 bases, with 9 bases between. This CDR3 spans 14 amino acids. The CDR3 sequence: CASSLRRYTGELFF. CDR3 DNA: TGCGCCAGCAGCCTCAGGAGATACACCGGGGAGCTGTTTTTT.

This clone has a single count. This chain connects TRBV4-2 to TRBJ2-1; no definite D call. This CDR3 has 14 amino acids. With 1 base removed from V and 6 bases from J, the gap between germline ends came to 10 bases. Per germline, CDR1 LGHNA and CDR2 YNFKEQ. CDR3 sequence: CASSQVRAVNEQFF. CDR3 nucleotides: TGTGCCAGCAGCCAAGTACGGGCTGTCAATGAGCAGTTCTTC.

This chain joins TRBV4-2 and TRBJ2-1; no reliable D call. Germline V gene data show CDR1 as LGHNA and CDR2 as YNFKEQ. V lost 1 base and J 2 bases, leaving 9 bases between the germline ends. This CDR3 spans 15 amino acids. CDR3 sequence: CASSQAATTYNEQFF. The CDR3 coding sequence is TGTGCCAGCAGCCAAGCCGCGACAACCTACAATGAGCAGTTCTTC.